This T cell receptor (beta chain) was profiled in a study of T-cell memory formation after mild COVID-19. Study results and caveats: Pre-infection memory held some responding clones, suggesting pre-existing cross-reactive T cells responded. The authors left the SARS-CoV-2 specificity of second-wave clones peaking on day 37 unconfirmed.

5'RACE primed from the constant segment yielded TCR alpha and TCR beta cDNA libraries bearing sample barcodes and UMIs. Using its own MiXCR run on the 5' RACE reads, TCRdb lists one record per CDR3 protein. The sample consists of approximately 100,000 distinct CDR3 sequences, 11% of them appearing once. Regarding this clonotype: Its target is unknown.

This sequence was found in a man in his late teens or twenties who had mild COVID-19 (a few samples of this study predate the infection). Cell type and time point are not known. The specimen sequenced was PBMCs or a T cell subset sorted from them (not recorded which).

CDR3 in DNA: TGCAGTGCCCTCGGGGGTCAGGACTATGGCTACACCTTC. Translation: CSALGGQDYGYTF. The chain links TRBV20-1 to TRBJ1-2, with a possible D match to TRBD1 (5 bases). Germline CDR1 and CDR2: DFQATT and SNEGSKA (reference sequence). V lost 6 bases to trimming and J lost 3 bases, with 14 bases between them. The CDR3 contains 13 residues.